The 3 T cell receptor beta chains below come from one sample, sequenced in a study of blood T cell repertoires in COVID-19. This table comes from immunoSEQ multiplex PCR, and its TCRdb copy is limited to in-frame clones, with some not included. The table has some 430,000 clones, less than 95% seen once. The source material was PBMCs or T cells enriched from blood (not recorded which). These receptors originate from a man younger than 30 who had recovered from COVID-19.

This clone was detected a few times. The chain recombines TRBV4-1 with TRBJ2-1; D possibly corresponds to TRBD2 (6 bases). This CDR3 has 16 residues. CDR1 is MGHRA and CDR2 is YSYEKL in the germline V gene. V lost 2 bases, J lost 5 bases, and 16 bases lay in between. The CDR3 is CASSQSQSGLNNEQFF. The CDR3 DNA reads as TGCGCCAGCAGCCAATCACAGAGCGGGCTGAACAATGAGCAGTTCTTC.

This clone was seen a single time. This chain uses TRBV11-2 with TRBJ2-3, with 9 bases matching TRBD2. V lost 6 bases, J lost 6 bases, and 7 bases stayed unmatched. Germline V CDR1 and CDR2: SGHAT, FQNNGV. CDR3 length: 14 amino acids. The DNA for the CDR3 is TGTGCCAGCAGAACACTAGCGGGTGTTGATACGCAGTATTTT. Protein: CASRTLAGVDTQYF.

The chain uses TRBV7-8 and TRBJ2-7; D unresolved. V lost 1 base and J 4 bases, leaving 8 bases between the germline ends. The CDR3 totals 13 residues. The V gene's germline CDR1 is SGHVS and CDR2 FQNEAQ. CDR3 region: CASSLVSQYEQYF. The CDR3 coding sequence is TGTGCCAGCAGCTTAGTGTCTCAGTACGAGCAGTACTTC.